These 23 T cell receptor beta chains originate from one sample sequenced in a study of blood T cells in healthy people across ages. For the second PCR, which ran for about 7 to 12 cycles, a sample-barcoded 5' primer and a J-beta primer mix were used. TCRdb re-derived calls from the 5' RACE reads in MiXCR, one entry per CDR3 protein. The sample has 1.6 million or so distinct CDR3 sequences, 34% seen once. The specimen was blood. These receptors were obtained from a woman between 25 and 40 years old in good health.

J is TRBJ2-2 and V is TRBV4-1, with unresolved D. The CDR3 is 16 amino acids. The ends were cut back, 0 bases at V and 6 bases at J, with 14 bases in the middle. Per the germline V gene, CDR1 is MGHRA and CDR2 is YSYEKL. CDR3 sequence: CASSQESGREAGELFF. DNA for the CDR3: TGCGCCAGCAGCCAAGAGTCGGGTAGGGAAGCCGGGGAGCTGTTTTTT.

This clonotype has just a few counts. This chain uses TRBV28 with TRBJ2-3; the D is unclear. Germline V CDR1 and CDR2: MDHEN, SYDVKM. CDR3 size: 17 residues. V gave up 2 bases and J gave up 1 base, with 16 bases separating them. CDR3 amino acids: CASSLRSSVPGTDTQYF. The CDR3 bases are TGTGCCAGCAGTTTACGCTCATCAGTCCCAGGCACAGATACGCAGTATTTT.

This clonotype was counted only a few times. The rearrangement joins TRBV12-3 or TRBV12-4 to TRBJ1-1; tentatively, D is TRBD1 (5 bases). Trimming cost V 3 bases and J 0 bases, with 8 bases left between them. This CDR3 has 14 residues. CDR3 region: CASSLGVVNTEAFF. The CDR3, as DNA: TGTGCCAGCAGTTTGGGGGTGGTGAACACTGAAGCTTTCTTT.

This sequence joins TRBV2 and TRBJ2-7; TRBD2 agrees at 11 bases. V lost 7 bases to trimming and J lost 1 base; unmatched junction nucleotides: 6. The CDR3 contains 15 residues. Germline CDR1 and CDR2: SNHLY and FYNNEI. The CDR3 DNA reads TGTGCCAGCACCCCGACTAGCGGGAATTCCTACGAGCAGTACTTC. Protein: CASTPTSGNSYEQYF.

CDR3 in DNA: TGCAGCGTTGAAGTTAGAGGCAGGGGAAGTGACACCGGGGAGCTGTTTTTT. Amino acids: CSVEVRGRGSDTGELFF. The chain employs TRBV29-1 and TRBJ2-2, with a weak D call TRBD1 (6 bases). This CDR3 region has 17 residues. Germline CDR1 SQVTM, CDR2 ANQGSEA. Trimming left V 1 base short and J 3 bases short, with 18 bases between.

This clonotype was seen ten or more times. The chain joins TRBV7-2 to TRBJ2-2; no definite D call. Trimming cost V 2 bases and J 2 bases, with 6 bases left between them. CDR3 length: 14 residues. CDR1 is SGHTA, CDR2 FQGNSA, per germline. For the CDR3, the DNA is TGTGCCAGCAGCTTAAGGAGAAACACCGGGGAGCTGTTTTTT. This codes for CASSLRRNTGELFF. Complete variable domain (other parts from reference TRBV7-2 and TRBJ2-2): GAGVSQSPSNKVTEKGKDVELRCDPISGHTALYWYRQSLGQGLEFLIYFQGNSAPDKSGLPSDRFSAERTGGSVSTLTIQRTQQEDSAVYLCASSLRRNTGELFFGEGSRLTVL.

The chain links TRBV4-2 to TRBJ2-3; D is possibly TRBD2 (5 bases). The germline V gene has CDR1 LGHNA and CDR2 YNFKEQ. CDR3 size: 14 residues. V shed 6 bases and J shed 2 bases, with 12 bases lying between them. In DNA, the CDR3 is TGTGCCAGCAGAAAGGAGCGGTCCACAGATACGCAGTATTTT. This gives the protein CASRKERSTDTQYF.

This rearrangement joins TRBV7-9 to TRBJ1-1, with D uncertain. The CDR3 is 14 residues long. V lost 5 bases and J lost 3, with 13 bases in between. Germline V gene data show CDR1 as SEHNR and CDR2 as FQNEAQ (reference sequence). CDR3 coding DNA: TGTGCCAGCAGCGTCGGCGGTTTGCACACTGAAGCTTTCTTT. Translating gives CASSVGGLHTEAFF. The complete variable domain, with remaining parts taken from reference TRBV7-9 and TRBJ1-1, reads DTGVSQNPRHKITKRGQNVTFRCDPISEHNRLYWYRQTLGQGPEFLTYFQNEAQLEKSRLLSDRFSAERPKGSFSTLEIQRTEQGDSAMYLCASSVGGLHTEAFFGQGTRLTVV.

This clonotype was seen more than once but under ten times. The genes are TRBV18 and TRBJ2-1; D might be TRBD2 (5 bases). Germline CDR1 is KGHSH and CDR2 is LQKENI. V was clipped by 5 bases and J by 6 bases, with 17 bases between them. The CDR3 is 15 amino acids. The CDR3 DNA reads as TGTGCCAGCTCAGCACGGATGGCAGGAGGCAATGAGCAGTTCTTC. Translated, it gives CASSARMAGGNEQFF.

The gene calls are TRBV7-9 and TRBJ2-4; D is possibly TRBD2 (5 bases). The CDR3 spans 16 residues. Per the germline V gene, CDR1 is SEHNR and CDR2 is FQNEAQ (reference sequence). Trimming shortened V by 1 base and J by 1 base, and 11 bases separated the two germline ends. CDR3 loop: CASSLVVGAAKNIQYF. CDR3 sequence (DNA): TGTGCCAGCAGCTTAGTGGTGGGAGCGGCCAAAAACATTCAGTACTTC. Filled out from reference TRBV7-9 and TRBJ2-4, the complete variable domain reads DTGVSQNPRHKITKRGQNVTFRCDPISEHNRLYWYRQTLGQGPEFLTYFQNEAQLEKSRLLSDRFSAERPKGSFSTLEIQRTEQGDSAMYLCASSLVVGAAKNIQYFGAGTRLSVL.

This clonotype was found a few times. This chain links TRBV5-1 with TRBJ2-1; TRBD1 or TRBD2 may be the D gene (5 bases each). The V and J ends lost 0 bases and 6 bases respectively, with 10 bases between them. The CDR3 has 14 amino acids. The V gene's germline CDR1 is SGHRS and CDR2 YFSETQ. The CDR3 region has the DNA TGCGCCAGCAGCTTGGCGGGACGAGTCAATGAGCAGTTCTTC. Its protein is CASSLAGRVNEQFF.

This sequence joins TRBV7-9 and TRBJ1-1, with unresolved D. Germline V lookup: CDR1 SEHNR, CDR2 FQNEAQ (reference sequence). This CDR3 spans 14 amino acids. Trimming took off 4 bases at V and 4 bases at J, with 13 bases between the two ends. The CDR3 bases are TGTGCCAGCAGCTACGCCGAGGGTGGCACTGAAGCTTTCTTT. It yields the protein CASSYAEGGTEAFF.

The V and J genes are TRBV10-3 and TRBJ1-5, with D tentatively TRBD1 (5 bases). V was pared by 6 bases and J by 5 bases, with 23 bases between. CDR3 size: 17 residues. CDR1 and CDR2 (germline): ENHRY, SYGVKD. The CDR3, as DNA: TGTGCCATCAGCCCCACGGGGGGAGGGATGATCCATCAGCCCCAGCATTTT. Translating it yields CAISPTGGGMIHQPQHF.

Regarding this clonotype: At one end the junction does not follow the germline gene, possibly because of a read error. The chain links TRBV12-3 or TRBV12-4 to TRBJ2-7, with D perhaps matching TRBD1 (5 bases). The CDR3 covers 12 residues. CDR3 in amino acids: CASGLGPGEQYF. The CDR3 nucleotides read TGTGCCAGCGGTTTAGGGCCAGGGGAGCAGTACTTC.

The chain combines TRBV27 with TRBJ2-3, with D unclear. Trimming pared 0 bases from V and 6 bases from J, leaving 10 bases between. This CDR3 spans 14 amino acids. The germline gives CDR1 MNHEY, CDR2 SMNVEV (reference sequence). The CDR3 region is CASSLSFGWDTQYF. The CDR3 DNA sequence: TGTGCCAGCAGTTTATCCTTCGGGTGGGATACGCAGTATTTT.

This clonotype came up a few times. V and J are TRBV2 and TRBJ1-2; D remains ambiguous. Trimming cost V 6 bases and J 8 bases, with 19 bases left between them. Germline CDR1 and CDR2: SNHLY and FYNNEI. The CDR3 runs to 14 residues. CDR3 protein: CASRRAEVLGGYTF. The CDR3 DNA is TGTGCCAGCAGGAGGGCTGAGGTTTTGGGCGGCTACACCTTC.

This chain uses TRBV27 with TRBJ2-6, with TRBD2 matching 7 bases. Germline V gives CDR1 MNHEY, CDR2 SMNVEV (reference sequence). The CDR3 length is 17 residues. With V trimmed by 7 bases and J by 3 bases, 12 bases remained unmatched. The CDR3 reads CASTSWTSTLGANVLTF. The CDR3 DNA is TGTGCCAGCACCTCTTGGACTAGTACTCTTGGGGCCAACGTCCTGACTTTC. Variable domain in full (rest from reference TRBV27 and TRBJ2-6): EAQVTQNPRYLITVTGKKLTVTCSQNMNHEYMSWYRQDPGLGLRQIYYSMNVEVTDKGDVPEGYKVSRKEKRNFPLILESPSPNQTSLYFCASTSWTSTLGANVLTFGAGSRLTVL.

The chain combines TRBV6-5 with TRBJ2-1, with 7 bases fitting TRBD1. The CDR3 sequence is 15 residues long. Trimming removed 2 bases from V and 3 bases from J; junction bases left unmatched: 4. CDR1 MNHEY and CDR2 SVGAGI come from the germline V gene. CDR3 residues: CASSYEGQFYNEQFF. The DNA for the CDR3 is TGTGCCAGCAGTTACGAGGGACAGTTCTACAATGAGCAGTTCTTC.

V and J are TRBV27 and TRBJ2-1; no reliable D call. The CDR3 runs to 13 residues. Germline loops: CDR1 MNHEY, CDR2 SMNVEV (reference sequence). Trimming removed 6 bases from V and 4 bases from J, with 10 bases in between. The CDR3 spells CASRVLEYNEQFF. The CDR3 DNA follows: TGTGCCAGCAGAGTGCTCGAGTACAATGAGCAGTTCTTC.

The V call is TRBV2, the J call TRBJ2-5; 9 bases align to TRBD2. V lost 4 bases, J lost 4 bases, and 7 bases stayed unmatched. From germline, CDR1 is SNHLY and CDR2 FYNNEI. The CDR3 consists of 15 residues. This CDR3 reads CASSVLAGIGETQYF. The CDR3 region has the DNA TGTGCCAGCAGTGTGCTAGCGGGAATCGGAGAGACCCAGTACTTC.

As for this clonotype: An end of the junction differs from the germline gene, which may be a read error. The gene calls are TRBV15 and TRBJ1-2; D ambiguous. Germline V CDR1 and CDR2: LNHNV, YYDKDF (reference sequence). The CDR3 sequence is 13 residues long. In DNA form, the CDR3 reads TGTGCCACTAGCAGAGATCTCCGATATGGCTACACCTTC. Protein product: CATSRDLRYGYTF.

The chain joins TRBV3-1 to TRBJ2-2; 7 nucleotides line up with TRBD2. The V gene's germline CDR1 is LGHDT and CDR2 YNNKEL (reference sequence). J gave up 2 bases and V 7 bases, and 10 bases lay outside the gene matches. The CDR3 length is 16 residues. The CDR3 DNA is TGTGCCAGCACACAAAGCGGGGTAGCCAACACCGGGGAGCTGTTTTTT. Translated, it gives CASTQSGVANTGELFF.

The chain couples TRBV10-2 to TRBJ2-7, with D possibly called TRBD1 or TRBD2 (5 bases each). V was cut by 6 bases and J by 3 bases, with 18 bases left in between. The germline CDR1 and CDR2 sequences are WSHSY and SAAADI. The CDR3 contains 15 residues. The CDR3 nucleotides are TGCGCCAGCAGACGAGGGGCGGTTTTATACTACGAGCAGTACTTC. Residues: CASRRGAVLYYEQYF.